This TCR beta chain was captured by sequencing in a study of blood T cell repertoires in COVID-19. The overall study: Collection of acute and convalescent COVID-19 samples took place in the United States, Italy and Spain.

CDR1 and CDR2 (germline): SEHNR, FQNEAQ (reference sequence). The V gene end was trimmed by 5 bases and the J gene end by 2 bases; junction bases not matched to a gene: 5. The CDR3 has 16 residues. Assignment of participants to cohorts was predicated upon participant-reported clinical history. Donors of Cohort 3 who recovered were those that had two negative PCRs, clearance, or symptom resolution. Methods used by the authors: Reference gene primer amplification gave estimated nucleated cell counts. The repertoire was sequenced with immunoSEQ multiplex PCR; TCRdb's copy has only in-frame clones and lacks some. That table supplies the V and J calls and clone size; D and trimming were determined from the DNA. The table lists approximately 400,000 clones, approximately 90% of them singletons.

The receptor was isolated from a woman younger than 35 who had recovered from COVID-19. V usage is TRBV7-9 and J usage is TRBJ2-3; TRBD2 agrees at 12 bases. The sequenced material came from PBMCs or T cells enriched from blood (not recorded which). CDR3 amino acids: CASSPRLAGATDTQYF. CDR3 sequence (DNA): TGTGCCAGCAGCCCGAGACTAGCGGGGGCCACAGATACGCAGTATTTT.